This T cell receptor beta chain was sequenced during a study of blood T cells in healthy people across ages. The use of a sample-barcoded 5' primer and a J-beta primer mix characterized a second PCR of roughly 6 to 12 cycles. TCRdb used MiXCR to reprocess the 5' RACE reads, holding one entry per CDR3 protein. The data contain approximately 1.5 million distinct CDR3 sequences, about 35% of them singletons. V was pared by 0 bases and J by 5 bases, with 10 bases between. Germline V gives CDR1 LNHNV, CDR2 YYDKDF (reference sequence). The CDR3 length is 14 residues. This clonotype was detected ten times or more.

The receptor was isolated from a woman in her 30s in good health. What was sequenced was blood. The rearrangement links TRBV15 to TRBJ2-5; D is tentatively TRBD1 or TRBD2 (5 bases each). CDR3 sequence (DNA): TGTGCCACCAGCAGAGATGGGGGTGGGGAGACCCAGTACTTC. Protein sequence: CATSRDGGGETQYF.